Reported below is one T cell receptor (beta chain). The antigen remains unidentified. The sample is drawn from a study of long-term antiretroviral therapy in people with HIV. Findings of the study overall: Blood sampling spanned 2004 to 2017, possibly under older ART regimens.

Run at survey level, the immunoSEQ assay was version v3.0. TCRdb's copy holds only in-frame clones and misses some; the assay was immunoSEQ multiplex PCR. In the table there are roughly 42,000 clones, approximately 86% of which are singletons. V lost 4 bases to trimming and J lost 4 bases, with 20 bases between them. This CDR3 region has 15 residues. Germline values: CDR1 GTSNPN, CDR2 SVGIG (reference sequence). Each specimen consisted of about 0.9-11 million cryopreserved PBMC prior to extraction of DNA. V and J are TRBV30 and TRBJ2-7; D gene uncertain. Sequenced material: unsorted PBMCs, taken 0.1 years before starting antiretroviral therapy. The TCR was taken from a woman aged 45-65 years with HIV. The chain's CDR3 is CAWTVGQAAGYEQYF. Here the CDR3 DNA reads TGTGCCTGGACGGTCGGGCAGGCCGCTGGGTACGAGCAGTACTTC.